This entry lists 7 T cell receptor beta chains sequenced from one sample in a study of blood T cell repertoires in COVID-19. The data were produced by immunoSEQ multiplex PCR, yet TCRdb's version contains in-frame clones alone and is incomplete. The repertoire holds 9,000 to 13,000 clones, with around 85% as singletons. Sequenced: peripheral blood. The receptors were gathered from a man in his 70s with active COVID-19.

The chain joins TRBV9 to TRBJ2-3, with 12 bases identical to TRBD2. The trim removed 0 bases at V and 2 bases at J, leaving 19 bases unmatched. CDR3 length equals 22 residues. Germline values: CDR1 SGDLS, CDR2 YYNGEE. Here the CDR3 DNA reads TGTGCCAGCAGCGTAGCTAGTACGGTTGGCGGACTAGCGGGGCGCTACACAGATACGCAGTATTTT. This translates into CASSVASTVGGLAGRYTDTQYF.

For the CDR3, the DNA is TGTGCCAGTAGTATAGGGGGCAGGGCACAAGAGACCCAGTACTTC. This translates into CASSIGGRAQETQYF. The genes are TRBV19 and TRBJ2-5, with D possibly TRBD1 on 5 matching bases. The ends were cut back, 1 base at V and 2 bases at J, with 11 bases in the middle. CDR1 and CDR2 from the germline V gene are LNHDA and SQIVND (reference sequence). The CDR3 covers 15 residues.

The chain combines TRBV7-9 with TRBJ2-2, with TRBD2 matching over 9 bases. The CDR3 spans 14 residues. CDR1 is SEHNR, CDR2 FQNEAQ, per germline (reference sequence). The V gene end was trimmed by 11 bases and the J gene end by 6 bases; junction bases not matched to a gene: 10. The CDR3 DNA reads as TGTGCCCTCTGGGCTAGCGGGGTTGCCGGGGAGCTGTTTTTT. This codes for CALWASGVAGELFF.

The chain carries TRBV30 and TRBJ2-7; a possible D gene is TRBD1 (6 bases). The CDR3 extends over 12 amino acids. In germline, CDR1 is GTSNPN, CDR2 SVGIG (reference sequence). The germline V and J ends were trimmed by 7 bases and 5 bases, with 15 bases remaining between them. CDR3 residues: CAYATGFHEQYF. CDR3 sequence (DNA): TGTGCCTATGCCACAGGGTTCCACGAGCAGTACTTC.

This clone was seen only a few times. The chain couples TRBV5-5 to TRBJ2-7, with D maybe TRBD2 (6 bases). This CDR3 region has 14 residues. The germline V and J ends were trimmed by 6 bases and 2 bases, with 15 bases remaining between them. Germline loops: CDR1 SGHKS, CDR2 YYEKEE (reference sequence). The CDR3 sequence: CASNGGSVTYEQYF. CDR3 DNA: TGTGCCAGCAACGGAGGGTCGGTAACCTACGAGCAGTACTTC.

V and J are TRBV5-6 and TRBJ2-1, with TRBD1 identical over 7 bases. CDR1 is SGHDT and CDR2 is YYEEEE in the germline V gene. Germline trimming cut 3 bases from V and 5 bases from J; bases unmatched to any gene: 5. The CDR3 is 14 amino acids. CDR3 DNA sequence: TGTGCCAGCAGCTGGGACAGCGGAAACAATGAGCAGTTCTTC. Its translation is CASSWDSGNNEQFF.

The chain joins TRBV18 to TRBJ1-6, with TRBD1 matching over 7 bases. V shed 3 bases, J shed 8 bases, and the junction held 10 bases outside the gene matches. This CDR3 is 16 amino acids long. CDR1 and CDR2 from the germline V gene are KGHSH and LQKENI. CDR3 nucleotide sequence: TGTGCCAGCTCACCGAGGACAGGCGGCAGCCATTCACCCCTCCACTTT. Amino acids: CASSPRTGGSHSPLHF.